These T cell receptor beta chains were read from a single sample in a study of cytomegalovirus exposure and HLA in healthy donors. Method: immunoSEQ multiplex PCR; TCRdb's copy keeps in-frame clones and lacks some. Seen here are approximately 210,000 clones, about 91% observed once, and the top ten hold roughly 3%. The sequencing sample was made of PBMCs. The receptors come from a woman between 18 and 30 years old in good health and CMV-seronegative. Both conserved end residues are part of each CDR3. The order of the fields is D gene, J gene, clone size, V gene, CDR3 DNA, CDR3 protein. The D gene is left open where the match is weak. Not all rows give a size; the values are once, few, many and, for expanded clones, a class.

.,TRBJ1-3,.,TRBV7-9,TGTGCCAGCAGCGCCAGGGGTAACTCTGGAAACACCATATATTTT,CASSARGNSGNTIYF
.,TRBJ2-3,.,TRBV27,TGTGCCAGCAGATCGGGACTGGTCCCAGATACGCAGTATTTT,CASRSGLVPDTQYF
.,TRBJ1-2,.,TRBV11-2,TGTGCCAGCAGCGACCAACCCGGGGGAAACTATGGCTACACCTTC,CASSDQPGGNYGYTF
.,TRBJ2-7,.,TRBV27,TGTGCCAGCAGTTTACAGGGGTTGTACGAGCAGTACTTC,CASSLQGLYEQYF
TRBD1,TRBJ2-4,once,TRBV28,TGTGCCAGCAGTTTTCGGACAGGGGGGACCAAAAACATTCAGTACTTC,CASSFRTGGTKNIQYF
.,TRBJ1-2,.,TRBV5-4,TGTGCCAGCAGCTTGCCCGGGGTCTATGGCTACACCTTC,CASSLPGVYGYTF
TRBD2,TRBJ2-3,.,TRBV7-2,TGTGCCAGCAGCGGCCAGCCTAGCGGGAGGGCCACAGATACGCAGTATTTT,CASSGQPSGRATDTQYF
.,TRBJ1-4,.,TRBV6-5,TGTGCCAGCAGTACAGGAAATGAAAAACTGTTTTTT,CASSTGNEKLFF
TRBD1,TRBJ1-1,.,TRBV5-1,TGCGCCAGCAGCTTGGAGGAACGGGCAGGGGGCACTGAAGCTTTCTTT,CASSLEERAGGTEAFF
.,TRBJ1-1,.,TRBV6-6,TGTGCCAGCGGCGGGGGCCTTAGCACTGAAGCTTTCTTT,CASGGGLSTEAFF
.,TRBJ1-1,.,TRBV10-3,TGTGCCTCAGGCCGGGGAGGGGGTACTGAAGCTTTCTTT,CASGRGGGTEAFF
.,TRBJ2-3,.,TRBV5-1,TGCGCCAGCAGCTTGGAAGGGGGGGGGACAGATACGCAGTATTTT,CASSLEGGGTDTQYF
.,TRBJ1-1,.,TRBV28,TGTGCCAGCAGTGAATCACAGGGTCGGAACACTGAAGCTTTCTTT,CASSESQGRNTEAFF
TRBD2,TRBJ2-1,.,TRBV9,TGTGCCAGCAGCGCCTCTGCGGGAGGGCCCTACAATGAGCAGTTCTTC,CASSASAGGPYNEQFF
.,TRBJ2-3,.,TRBV30,TGTGCCTGGAGTGCCGCCCGGGATACGCAGTATTTT,CAWSAARDTQYF
.,TRBJ1-2,.,TRBV28,TGTGCCAGCAGTTCGACAGTTGGCTACACCTTC,CASSSTVGYTF
.,TRBJ1-4,.,TRBV7-8,TGTGCCAGCAGCTTAGGGGGAGAGGGTGAAAAACTGTTTTTT,CASSLGGEGEKLFF
.,TRBJ1-1,.,TRBV6-5,TGTGCCAGCAGTTACCCAGGGGAACCCCCTAGGGCTTTCTTT,CASSYPGEPPRAFF
TRBD2,TRBJ2-1,.,TRBV5-8,TGTGCCAGCAGCCCCGAGCGGGGGCTAAATGAGCAGTTCTTC,CASSPERGLNEQFF
TRBD2,TRBJ2-1,.,TRBV4-1,TGCGCCAGCAGCCAAGGGAGAATACTAGCGGGAGCCTACAATGAGCAGTTCTTC,CASSQGRILAGAYNEQFF
TRBD2,TRBJ2-1,.,TRBV7-9,TGTGCCGGGGGGGGGACTAGCGACAATGAGCAGTTCTTC,CAGGGTSDNEQFF
.,TRBJ1-1,.,TRBV5-5,TGTGCCAGCAGCAGTCTGCTACGGTCCTCGGAGTATTGGGCTTTCTTT,CASSSLLRSSEYWAFF
.,TRBJ1-2,.,TRBV28,TGTGCCGGGGGGGCCGGTAACGACTATGGCTACACCTTC,CAGGAGNDYGYTF
.,TRBJ1-4,once,TRBV2,TGTGCCAGCATATCTACAGAAAATGAAAAACTGTTTTTT,CASISTENEKLFF
TRBD1,TRBJ1-2,.,TRBV28,TGTGCCAGCAGTTTGGGACAGGGCCTTGGGGGCTACACCTTC,CASSLGQGLGGYTF
TRBD2,TRBJ2-7,.,TRBV2,TGTGCCAGCAGTTACCTTAGAGGGTTAGCGGGAGACTACGAGCAGTACTTC,CASSYLRGLAGDYEQYF
.,TRBJ1-2,.,TRBV6-5,TGTGCCAGCATCAAGACCCCCACAGGAGCCGATGGCTACACCTTC,CASIKTPTGADGYTF
TRBD2,TRBJ2-1,once,TRBV11-3,TGTGCCAGCAGCTTAAGAAGCGGGACCTACAATGAGCAGTTCTTC,CASSLRSGTYNEQFF
.,TRBJ2-1,.,TRBV5-1,TGCGCCAGCAGCTTTCCGGATAGCCACAATGAGCAGTTCTTC,CASSFPDSHNEQFF
TRBD2,TRBJ2-7,.,TRBV5-1,TGCGCCAGCAGCTTTGGGCGGGAGGGTACCTACGAGCAGTACTTC,CASSFGREGTYEQYF
.,TRBJ2-2,.,TRBV28,TGTGCCAGCAGTTTAACCGGGGGTCGGACCGGGGAGCTGTTTTTT,CASSLTGGRTGELFF
TRBD2,TRBJ2-7,.,TRBV6-5,TGTGCCAGCAGTTCGAAACTAGCGGGAGTCGACGAGCAGTACTTC,CASSSKLAGVDEQYF
TRBD1,TRBJ2-7,.,TRBV28,TGTGCCAGCAGTTTCCTGGGACAGGGCTCCTACGAGCAGTACTTC,CASSFLGQGSYEQYF
.,TRBJ2-5,.,TRBV28,TGTGCCAGCAGTTTATTAGGGAGGAGCGCGGAGGGTGGAGAGACCCAGTACTTC,CASSLLGRSAEGGETQYF
.,TRBJ2-7,.,TRBV5-4,TGTGCCAGCAGCTTGGGCAGGGACTACGAGCAGTACTTC,CASSLGRDYEQYF
TRBD1,TRBJ1-1,once,TRBV29-1,TGCAGCGTTCGCGACAGGGGCGGCATGAACACTGAAGCTTTCTTT,CSVRDRGGMNTEAFF
TRBD1,TRBJ2-7,.,TRBV28,TGTGCCAGCAGTACTTGGACAGGGCGGAACGAGCAGTACTTC,CASSTWTGRNEQYF
.,TRBJ2-5,.,TRBV4-2,TGTGCCAGCAGCCGAACCCAGACCTCGAGGGACCAAGAGACCCAGTACTTC,CASSRTQTSRDQETQYF
TRBD1,TRBJ2-1,.,TRBV6-5,TGTGCCAGCATCCCCGGGACAGGGTCAAATGAGCAGTTCTTC,CASIPGTGSNEQFF
TRBD1,TRBJ2-3,.,TRBV5-8,TGTGCCAGCAGCCCGGGGACAGGGAGCACAGATACGCAGTATTTT,CASSPGTGSTDTQYF
.,TRBJ2-7,.,TRBV9,TGTGCCAGCAGCGTAGGGCGTTCCTCGGGCTACGAGCAGTACTTC,CASSVGRSSGYEQYF
.,TRBJ2-1,.,TRBV28,TGTGCCAGCAGTCCCTACAGTGGAGGCTACAATGAGCAGTTCTTC,CASSPYSGGYNEQFF
.,TRBJ2-7,once,TRBV1,TGCACCAGCAGCCCAGGCGCTACTAGCGGGAGGTGCTCCTACGAGCAGTACTTC,CTSSPGATSGRCSYEQYF
.,TRBJ2-3,.,TRBV9,TGTGCCAGCAGCGTACTTGATCTCGACAGTGTAGCCGATACGCAGTATTTT,CASSVLDLDSVADTQYF